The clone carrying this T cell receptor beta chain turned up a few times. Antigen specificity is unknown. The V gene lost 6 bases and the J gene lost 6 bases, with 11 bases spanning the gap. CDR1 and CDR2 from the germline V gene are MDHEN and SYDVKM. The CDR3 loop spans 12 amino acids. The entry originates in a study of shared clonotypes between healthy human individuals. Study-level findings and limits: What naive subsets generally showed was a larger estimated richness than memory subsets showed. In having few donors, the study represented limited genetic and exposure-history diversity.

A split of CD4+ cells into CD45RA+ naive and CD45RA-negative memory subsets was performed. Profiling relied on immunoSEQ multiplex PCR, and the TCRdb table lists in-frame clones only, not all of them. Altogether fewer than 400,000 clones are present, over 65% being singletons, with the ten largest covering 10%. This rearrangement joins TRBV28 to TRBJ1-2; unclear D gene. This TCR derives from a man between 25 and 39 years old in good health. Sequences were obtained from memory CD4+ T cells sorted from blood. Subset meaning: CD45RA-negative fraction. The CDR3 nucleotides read TGTGCCAGCAGCCCTCGGATAGATGGCTACACCTTC. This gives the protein CASSPRIDGYTF.